One and the same sample provided the 8 T cell receptor beta chains below, sequenced in a study of blood T cell repertoires in COVID-19. Assay: immunoSEQ multiplex PCR; the TCRdb copy retains only in-frame clones and omits some. This table holds some 49,000 clones, under 95% found once. The material sequenced was peripheral blood. Receptor source: a man in his 70s with active COVID-19.

This clone was detected once. J is TRBJ1-6 and V is TRBV6-5, with 11 bases that match TRBD1. In germline, CDR1 is MNHEY, CDR2 SVGAGI. V was pared by 6 bases and J by 8 bases, with 6 bases of the junction left unmatched. This CDR3 region has 15 residues. The CDR3 is CASRDRGQLHSPLHF. In DNA, the CDR3 is TGTGCCAGCAGGGACAGGGGGCAACTTCATTCACCCCTCCACTTT.

The chain is built from TRBV18 and TRBJ1-2; TRBD1 might be the D (6 bases). From germline, CDR1 is KGHSH and CDR2 LQKENI. The CDR3 covers 15 residues. V dropped 2 bases and J dropped 2 bases, with 12 bases sitting between them. The CDR3 here is CASSPTGSGNYGYTF. For the CDR3, the DNA is TGTGCCAGCTCACCAACAGGGTCAGGGAACTATGGCTACACCTTC.

The chain combines TRBV9 with TRBJ2-7; 9 nucleotides match TRBD2. The V and J ends lost 3 bases and 2 bases, in that order; junction bases with no gene match: 3. This CDR3 has 14 amino acids. The germline CDR1 and CDR2 sequences are SGDLS and YYNGEE. The CDR3 region has the DNA TGTGCCAGCAGCGCTAGCGGGATGGCCTACGAGCAGTACTTC. This translates into CASSASGMAYEQYF.

This chain links TRBV5-6 with TRBJ2-7; D is unresolved. CDR1 SGHDT and CDR2 YYEEEE come from the germline V gene. This CDR3 has 13 amino acids. The V end lost 0 bases, the J end lost 3 bases, and 7 bases lay between the germline ends. The CDR3 loop is CASSLGPRYEQYF. The CDR3 DNA reads TGTGCCAGCAGCTTGGGGCCACGCTACGAGCAGTACTTC. Based on the CDR3 plus reference TRBV5-6 and TRBJ2-7, the full variable domain is DAGVTQSPTHLIKTRGQQVTLRCSPKSGHDTVSWYQQALGQGPQFIFQYYEEEERQRGNFPDRFSGHQFPNYSSELNVNALLLGDSALYLCASSLGPRYEQYFGPGTRLTVT.

This clone was counted once. The rearrangement joins TRBV7-9 to TRBJ2-3; 8 bases are a match to TRBD1. J was trimmed by 6 bases and V by 10 bases; bases with no gene match: 6. This CDR3 is 12 amino acids long. Germline values: CDR1 SEHNR, CDR2 FQNEAQ (reference sequence). The CDR3 DNA reads TGTGCCATACAGGGGGGAGTGGATACGCAGTATTTT. Encoded protein: CAIQGGVDTQYF.

The V call is TRBV5-8, the J call TRBJ1-5; 8 nucleotides align to TRBD1. J was trimmed by 2 bases and V by 3 bases; bases with no gene match: 7. The CDR3 has 16 amino acids. Germline CDR1 is SGHTS and CDR2 is YDEGEE. CDR3 in amino acids: CASSSGQGRRNQPQHF. In nucleotides, the CDR3 is TGTGCCAGCAGCTCAGGACAGGGACGCCGCAATCAGCCCCAGCATTTT. The variable domain in full, with the rest retrieved from reference TRBV5-8 and TRBJ1-5, is EAGVTQSPTHLIKTRGQQATLRCSPISGHTSVYWYQQALGLGLQFLLWYDEGEERNRGNFPPRFSGRQFPNYSSELNVNALELEDSALYLCASSSGQGRRNQPQHFGDGTRLSIL.

This chain uses TRBV20-1 with TRBJ2-1; D gene unclear. V lost 4 bases, J lost 6 bases, and 7 bases lay in between. CDR1 DFQATT and CDR2 SNEGSKA come from the germline V gene (reference sequence). This CDR3 has 11 amino acids. CDR3 in DNA: TGCAGTGCTATTCCTAGCAATGAGCAGTTCTTC. This encodes CSAIPSNEQFF.

DNA for the CDR3: TGCAGCGTTGGTTTGAGCTCCTACAATGAGCAGTTCTTC. Encoded protein: CSVGLSSYNEQFF. The V call is TRBV29-1, the J call TRBJ2-1; D uncertain. V lost 4 bases, J lost 0 bases, and 7 bases lay in between. The CDR3 runs 13 residues. Germline assignment: CDR1 SQVTM and CDR2 ANQGSEA.